A selection of T cell receptor beta chains follows, all from one sample in a study of shared clonotypes between healthy human individuals. The data were produced by immunoSEQ multiplex PCR, yet TCRdb's version contains in-frame clones alone and is incomplete. The repertoire holds 1.5 million to 2.5 million clones, with roughly 95% as singletons. Sequenced sample: naive CD8+ T cells sorted from blood. The receptor source for this set is a young man in good health. Each CDR3 is given with its conserved first and last residue. The D gene is left open where the match is weak. Not all rows give a size; the values are once, few, many and, for expanded clones, a class.

clone_size,j_call,v_call,d_call,cdr3_nt,cdr3_aa
NA,TRBJ1-5,TRBV7-3,NA,TGTGCCAGCAGCTCAGGACAGAGCAATCAGCCCCAGCATTTT,CASSSGQSNQPQHF
NA,TRBJ2-2,TRBV10-3,TRBD1,TGTGCCATCAGTTTAACACAACAGGGGACCGAGAACACCGGGGAGCTGTTTTTT,CAISLTQQGTENTGELFF
NA,TRBJ2-5,TRBV29-1,NA,TGCAGCGTTGTTGGCGAAGAGACCCAGTACTTC,CSVVGEETQYF
NA,TRBJ1-1,TRBV27,NA,TGTGCCAGCAGCGAACCCCAGAAGATGAACACTGAAGCTTTCTTT,CASSEPQKMNTEAFF
NA,TRBJ2-7,TRBV9,NA,TGTGCCAGCAGCGGCTACGAGCAGTACTTC,CASSGYEQYF
NA,TRBJ2-1,TRBV2,TRBD2,TGTGCCAGCAGTGAAGGCCGGGCGGGAGCCTACAATGAGCAGTTCTTC,CASSEGRAGAYNEQFF
NA,TRBJ2-7,TRBV27,NA,TGTGCCAGCGGATCCCGTTTGGAGCAGTACTTC,CASGSRLEQYF
NA,TRBJ2-7,TRBV27,TRBD2,TGTGCCAGCAGTGCACTCCCGGGGGGCTCCTACGAGCAGTACTTC,CASSALPGGSYEQYF
NA,TRBJ2-7,TRBV2,NA,TGTGCCAGCAGTGAAGCGCAGAGGGCGGACGAGCAGTACTTC,CASSEAQRADEQYF
NA,TRBJ1-1,TRBV5-4,TRBD1,TGTGCCAGCAGCTTGTGGTATAGGGGACAGATGAACACTGAAGCTTTCTTT,CASSLWYRGQMNTEAFF
NA,TRBJ1-1,TRBV19,NA,TGTGCCAGTAGTCCCCAAAAGGGGGTTGGGCGGGGCACTGAAGCTTTCTTT,CASSPQKGVGRGTEAFF
NA,TRBJ1-2,TRBV28,NA,TGTGCCAGCACGGTAGCCAGCAGCTATGGCTACACCTTC,CASTVASSYGYTF
NA,TRBJ2-7,TRBV27,TRBD1,TGTGCCAGCAGTTTAAGTCCCGGGACAGGATTTCTCGAGCAGTACTTC,CASSLSPGTGFLEQYF
NA,TRBJ2-5,TRBV19,TRBD2,TGTGCCAGTAGTATAAGAGGACTAGCGGGGTTAGAGACCCAGTACTTC,CASSIRGLAGLETQYF
NA,TRBJ2-7,TRBV2,TRBD1,TGTGCCAGCAGAGACAGGGGGCCCTCCTACGAGCAGTACTTC,CASRDRGPSYEQYF
NA,TRBJ1-5,TRBV12-5,NA,TGTGCTAGTGGCGCGAGTGGGGGCGGAAGCAATCAGCCCCAGCATTTT,CASGASGGGSNQPQHF
NA,TRBJ2-4,TRBV28,TRBD1,TGTGCCACTCGGCAGGGGGTTGACTTAGCCAAAAACATTCAGTACTTC,CATRQGVDLAKNIQYF
NA,TRBJ1-1,TRBV28,NA,TGTGCCAGCAGACCCGGACGGAACACTGAAGCTTTCTTT,CASRPGRNTEAFF
NA,TRBJ1-5,TRBV6-1,TRBD1,TGTGCCAGCAGTGAACAGGGGGCGAGACAGCCCCAGCATTTT,CASSEQGARQPQHF
once,TRBJ1-6,TRBV27,NA,TGTGCCAGCAGTTTTGGGGGGTACTCACCCCTCCACTTT,CASSFGGYSPLHF
few,TRBJ1-6,TRBV6-5,TRBD1,TGTGCCAGCTTTGAGAGACAGGGAGGTAATTCACCCCTCCACTTT,CASFERQGGNSPLHF
NA,TRBJ1-1,TRBV6-6,NA,TGTGCCAGCAGTACCCCGGACACTATGAACACTGAAGCTTTCTTT,CASSTPDTMNTEAFF
NA,TRBJ2-7,TRBV2,NA,TGTGCCAGCAGTACCGGGACCTCCTACGAGCAGTACTTC,CASSTGTSYEQYF
NA,TRBJ1-5,TRBV7-9,NA,TGTGCCAGCAGCTTAATGGACAATCAGCCCCAGCATTTT,CASSLMDNQPQHF
NA,TRBJ2-7,TRBV7-9,TRBD2,TGTGCCAGCAGCTTAGATCTAGCGGGAGGATCCTCCTACGAGCAGTACTTC,CASSLDLAGGSSYEQYF
NA,TRBJ1-1,TRBV27,NA,TGTGCCAGCAGTGCCTATGACAGTGACACTGAAGCTTTCTTT,CASSAYDSDTEAFF
NA,TRBJ1-1,TRBV4-1,NA,TGCGCCAGTGGCAGGCTGAACACTGAAGCTTTCTTT,CASGRLNTEAFF
NA,TRBJ2-1,TRBV7-9,NA,TGTGCCAGCAGCTTAGATTCAGGGCAACTCAATGAGCAGTTCTTC,CASSLDSGQLNEQFF
NA,TRBJ2-2,TRBV10-3,NA,TGTGCCATCAGGACAGATAACACCGGGGAGCTGTTTTTT,CAIRTDNTGELFF
NA,TRBJ2-7,TRBV4-3,TRBD1,TGCGCCAGCAGCCAAGTTCATGACAGGGCTGGCGAGCAGTACTTC,CASSQVHDRAGEQYF
NA,TRBJ2-7,TRBV7-4,NA,TGTGCCAGCAGCTTACGTAACCGGGAAAGGGAGCAGTACTTC,CASSLRNREREQYF
NA,TRBJ2-7,TRBV5-4,TRBD2,TGTGCCAGCAGCTTGGGGACTAGAGCCTACGAGCAGTACTTC,CASSLGTRAYEQYF
NA,TRBJ2-7,TRBV5-4,NA,TGTGCCAGCAGCTCAGAAGGGGTAGGCTACGAGCAGTACTTC,CASSSEGVGYEQYF
NA,TRBJ2-2,TRBV27,TRBD1,TGTGCCAGCAGTATCAGCCTGGACAGGGCGAACACCGGGGAGCTGTTTTTT,CASSISLDRANTGELFF
NA,TRBJ1-2,TRBV4-1,TRBD1,TGCGCCAGCACAAAACAGGGGTCCTATGGCTACACCTTC,CASTKQGSYGYTF
NA,TRBJ2-7,TRBV10-1,TRBD1,TGCGCCAGCAGTGAGTCCCGGGACAGGGGAGAGTACGAGCAGTACTTC,CASSESRDRGEYEQYF
NA,TRBJ2-7,TRBV5-6,TRBD1,TGTGCCAGCAGCTTAGGGACAGTCGCCGAGCAGTACTTC,CASSLGTVAEQYF
NA,TRBJ2-3,TRBV7-6,NA,TGTGCCAGCAGCTTCACCGCCTGGACTAACACAGATACGCAGTATTTT,CASSFTAWTNTDTQYF
NA,TRBJ1-2,TRBV19,NA,TGTGCCAGTAGTCTCGTCGCGACTAACTATGGCTACACCTTC,CASSLVATNYGYTF
NA,TRBJ2-1,TRBV5-4,TRBD2,TGTGCCAGCAGTTATAGCGGGGCAAGCTCCTACAATGAGCAGTTCTTC,CASSYSGASSYNEQFF
NA,TRBJ2-7,TRBV4-3,NA,TGCGCCAGCAGCAAGACCATGGGAGGGGGCTACGAGCAGTACTTC,CASSKTMGGGYEQYF
NA,TRBJ1-4,TRBV15,NA,TGTGCCACCAGCGACCCGCCGGGTGAAAAACTGTTTTTT,CATSDPPGEKLFF
NA,TRBJ2-7,TRBV6-5,NA,TGTGCCAGCAGTTACGCGGGACGCTCCTACGAGCAGTACTTC,CASSYAGRSYEQYF
NA,TRBJ2-3,TRBV2,TRBD2,TGTGCCAGCAGTGATCGTAGCGGGGGGGCGAGAGATACGCAGTATTTT,CASSDRSGGARDTQYF
once,TRBJ2-7,TRBV15,NA,TGTGCCACCAGCACCGACAGGTCGGCCGAGCAGTACTTC,CATSTDRSAEQYF
NA,TRBJ1-5,TRBV27,NA,TGTGCCAGCAGTCCAATATCCGTACAGGGCCTGTATAGCAATCAGCCCCAGCATTTT,CASSPISVQGLYSNQPQHF
NA,TRBJ1-5,TRBV15,TRBD1,TGTGCCACCAGCAGTGATGAGGGGACAGCGACTAATCAGCCCCAGCATTTT,CATSSDEGTATNQPQHF
NA,TRBJ2-2,TRBV14,TRBD2,TGTGCCAGCAGCCAAGGTTCGAGACTAGCGGGAGACAGAATAAACACCGGGGAGCTGTTTTTT,CASSQGSRLAGDRINTGELFF
NA,TRBJ2-7,TRBV5-1,NA,TGCGCCAGCAGAGCTGGACCCCTAACCCGACTTGCGGCTCCTTACGAGCAGTACTTC,CASRAGPLTRLAAPYEQYF
NA,TRBJ2-7,TRBV5-5,NA,TGTGCCAGCAGCGGAGCCCCGGTCTACGAGCAGTACTTC,CASSGAPVYEQYF
NA,TRBJ2-7,TRBV7-9,NA,TGTGCCAGCAGCGCCATTAACCACGACTACGAGCAGTACTTC,CASSAINHDYEQYF
once,TRBJ1-1,TRBV5-1,TRBD1,TGCGCCAGCAGTTTCTTAGGGACAGGGCCAAACACTGAAGCTTTCTTT,CASSFLGTGPNTEAFF
NA,TRBJ2-7,TRBV6-1,NA,TGTGCCAGCAGTGAAGCGTCCAGGGGCACCTACGAGCAGTACTTC,CASSEASRGTYEQYF
NA,TRBJ2-7,TRBV5-1,TRBD2,TGCGCCAGCAGCACCAATAGCGGGAGTTTTCACGAGCAGTACTTC,CASSTNSGSFHEQYF
NA,TRBJ2-6,TRBV7-9,NA,TGTGCCAGCAGCCCGCGGTCCGAGTGGTCTGGGGCCAACGTCCTGACTTTC,CASSPRSEWSGANVLTF
NA,TRBJ2-1,TRBV6-6,NA,TGTGCCAGCAGTTACTCGATCCCGAATCAGAATGAGCAGTTCTTC,CASSYSIPNQNEQFF
NA,TRBJ2-3,TRBV5-6,TRBD2,TGTGCCAGCAGCTCCGGGGGGAGGGAGACAGATACGCAGTATTTT,CASSSGGRETDTQYF
NA,TRBJ2-7,TRBV16,NA,TGTGCCAGCAGCCAAGTGGGGCAGTCCTACGAGCAGTACTTC,CASSQVGQSYEQYF